Listed below are T cell receptor beta chains from one sample, sequenced in a study of T cells in Graves' hyperthyroidism and ophthalmopathy. TCRdb independently ran MiXCR on the multiplex PCR reads; one entry per CDR3 protein. The sample records 360,000 or so distinct CDR3 sequences, about 15% being singletons. Sequences were obtained from blood. The receptors originated from a woman aged 60-75 years with Graves' ophthalmopathy. The CDR3 runs from the conserved cysteine through the conserved F or W. D genes are given only for firm matches. The size of a clone is reported for some rows only, either as once, few or many, or as a class for expanded clones.

V gene: TRBV28; clone size: .; D gene: TRBD1; J gene: TRBJ1-2; CDR3 protein: CASSFRDRDPNYGYTF; CDR3 DNA: TGTGCCAGCAGTTTTAGGGACAGGGATCCTAACTATGGCTACACCTTC
V gene: TRBV30; clone size: .; D gene: .; J gene: TRBJ1-2; CDR3 protein: CAWSRGANYGYTF; CDR3 DNA: TGTGCCTGGAGTAGGGGGGCGAACTATGGCTACACCTTC
V gene: TRBV10-3; clone size: few; D gene: TRBD2; J gene: TRBJ2-3; CDR3 protein: CAISSSGSDPDTQYF; CDR3 DNA: TGTGCCATCAGCTCGAGCGGGAGTGATCCAGATACGCAGTATTTT
V gene: TRBV28; clone size: many; D gene: .; J gene: TRBJ1-1; CDR3 protein: CASSPWQVAGRNTEAFF; CDR3 DNA: TGTGCCAGCAGCCCCTGGCAGGTGGCAGGGCGGAACACTGAAGCTTTCTTT
V gene: TRBV29-1; clone size: few; D gene: .; J gene: TRBJ2-4; CDR3 protein: CSISQGAKNIQYF; CDR3 DNA: TGCAGCATCTCGCAGGGGGCCAAAAACATTCAGTACTTC
V gene: TRBV3-1; clone size: many; D gene: .; J gene: TRBJ1-3; CDR3 protein: CASSQGTAHSGNTIYF; CDR3 DNA: TGTGCCAGCAGCCAGGGCACAGCTCACTCTGGAAACACCATATATTTT
V gene: TRBV12-3/TRBV12-4; clone size: many; D gene: .; J gene: TRBJ2-3; CDR3 protein: CASSPNVRESITDTQYF; CDR3 DNA: TGTGCCAGCAGTCCGAATGTGAGGGAGTCGATCACAGATACGCAGTATTTT
V gene: TRBV20-1; clone size: .; D gene: .; J gene: TRBJ1-6; CDR3 protein: CSARLTESSYNSPLHF; CDR3 DNA: TGCAGTGCTAGACTTACAGAGAGCTCCTATAATTCACCCCTCCACTTT
V gene: TRBV19; clone size: many; D gene: TRBD2; J gene: TRBJ2-2; CDR3 protein: CASGSSGIGVGELFF; CDR3 DNA: TGTGCCAGTGGGAGCAGCGGGATAGGAGTCGGGGAGCTGTTTTTT
V gene: TRBV4-2; clone size: .; D gene: .; J gene: TRBJ1-1; CDR3 protein: CASNEGGIGNTEAFF; CDR3 DNA: TGTGCCAGCAATGAGGGGGGGATAGGGAACACTGAAGCTTTCTTT
V gene: TRBV19; clone size: .; D gene: TRBD1; J gene: TRBJ1-5; CDR3 protein: CASGDRGSNQPQHF; CDR3 DNA: TGTGCCAGTGGAGACAGGGGGAGCAATCAGCCCCAGCATTTT
V gene: TRBV10-3; clone size: many; D gene: .; J gene: TRBJ1-1; CDR3 protein: CAISETDRRAFF; CDR3 DNA: TGTGCCATCAGTGAGACAGACCGCCGGGCTTTCTTT
V gene: TRBV3-1; clone size: many; D gene: .; J gene: TRBJ1-1; CDR3 protein: CASSLSGRPNTEAFF; CDR3 DNA: TGTGCCAGCAGCCTTTCGGGACGGCCGAACACTGAAGCTTTCTTT
V gene: TRBV12-3/TRBV12-4; clone size: many; D gene: TRBD1; J gene: TRBJ1-5; CDR3 protein: CASSLGTGVRGNQPQHF; CDR3 DNA: TGTGCCAGCAGTTTAGGGACAGGGGTTCGGGGCAATCAGCCCCAGCATTTT
V gene: TRBV3-1; clone size: many; D gene: TRBD2; J gene: TRBJ2-1; CDR3 protein: CASSQPGLAKNEQFF; CDR3 DNA: TGTGCCAGCAGCCAGCCCGGACTAGCTAAGAATGAGCAGTTCTTC
V gene: TRBV6-1; clone size: many; D gene: TRBD2; J gene: TRBJ2-3; CDR3 protein: CASSRPGVAGIDTQYF; CDR3 DNA: TGTGCCAGCAGTAGACCTGGGGTAGCGGGAATTGATACGCAGTATTTT
V gene: TRBV20-1; clone size: many; D gene: TRBD2; J gene: TRBJ2-1; CDR3 protein: CSARTSGASSYNEQFF; CDR3 DNA: TGCAGTGCGCGGACTAGCGGGGCTAGCTCCTACAATGAGCAGTTCTTC
V gene: TRBV20-1; clone size: many; D gene: TRBD1; J gene: TRBJ2-5; CDR3 protein: CSALGQGGETQYF; CDR3 DNA: TGCAGTGCTCTTGGACAGGGCGGGGAGACCCAGTACTTC
V gene: TRBV2; clone size: many; D gene: TRBD1; J gene: TRBJ2-1; CDR3 protein: CASTTGTGGIHEQFF; CDR3 DNA: TGTGCCAGCACCACCGGGACAGGGGGCATCCATGAGCAGTTCTTC
V gene: TRBV6-1; clone size: many; D gene: TRBD2; J gene: TRBJ2-7; CDR3 protein: CASSRGRIYEQYF; CDR3 DNA: TGTGCCAGCAGTCGCGGGAGGATCTACGAGCAGTACTTC
V gene: TRBV18; clone size: many; D gene: TRBD2; J gene: TRBJ2-3; CDR3 protein: CASSPRAGVADTQYF; CDR3 DNA: TGTGCCAGCTCACCACGAGCGGGAGTGGCAGATACGCAGTATTTT
V gene: TRBV11-2; clone size: many; D gene: .; J gene: TRBJ2-3; CDR3 protein: CASTWGVSTDTQYF; CDR3 DNA: TGTGCCAGCACATGGGGGGTGAGCACAGATACGCAGTATTTT
V gene: TRBV5-6; clone size: many; D gene: .; J gene: TRBJ1-2; CDR3 protein: CASSYDRTYGYTF; CDR3 DNA: TGTGCCAGCAGCTACGACCGGACTTATGGCTACACCTTC
V gene: TRBV28; clone size: many; D gene: .; J gene: TRBJ2-3; CDR3 protein: CASSPSVPDTQYF; CDR3 DNA: TGTGCCAGCAGCCCGTCGGTGCCAGATACGCAGTATTTT
V gene: TRBV6-1; clone size: .; D gene: TRBD1; J gene: TRBJ2-7; CDR3 protein: CASTQRGQGEYF; CDR3 DNA: TGTGCCAGCACTCAAAGGGGGCAGGGAGAGTACTTC
V gene: TRBV28; clone size: many; D gene: .; J gene: TRBJ2-5; CDR3 protein: CASNLDGETQYF; CDR3 DNA: TGTGCCAGCAACCTGGACGGCGAGACCCAGTACTTC
V gene: TRBV12-3/TRBV12-4; clone size: few; D gene: .; J gene: TRBJ1-5; CDR3 protein: CASSLAELSNQPQHF; CDR3 DNA: TGTGCCAGCAGTTTAGCTGAGCTTAGCAATCAGCCCCAGCATTTT
V gene: TRBV20-1; clone size: many; D gene: TRBD2; J gene: TRBJ2-3; CDR3 protein: CSAREGAGGPGTDTQYF; CDR3 DNA: TGCAGTGCTAGAGAGGGGGCGGGAGGGCCGGGCACAGATACGCAGTATTTT
V gene: TRBV20-1; clone size: many; D gene: TRBD2; J gene: TRBJ2-3; CDR3 protein: CSARLASTDTQYF; CDR3 DNA: TGCAGTGCCCGACTAGCGAGCACAGATACGCAGTATTTT
V gene: TRBV28; clone size: many; D gene: TRBD1; J gene: TRBJ1-5; CDR3 protein: CASSTSKGGNQPQHF; CDR3 DNA: TGTGCCAGCAGTACATCCAAAGGGGGCAACCAGCCCCAGCATTTT
V gene: TRBV6-5; clone size: .; D gene: TRBD2; J gene: TRBJ2-1; CDR3 protein: CASSLLASNEQFF; CDR3 DNA: TGTGCCAGCAGTTTACTAGCGAGTAATGAGCAGTTCTTC
V gene: TRBV2; clone size: .; D gene: TRBD2; J gene: TRBJ2-2; CDR3 protein: CASSRLAWNTGELFF; CDR3 DNA: TGTGCCAGCAGTCGACTAGCGTGGAACACCGGGGAGCTGTTTTTT
V gene: TRBV12-5; clone size: many; D gene: .; J gene: TRBJ2-3; CDR3 protein: CASGLDTASTDTQYF; CDR3 DNA: TGTGCTAGTGGTTTGGATACGGCCAGCACAGATACGCAGTATTTT
V gene: TRBV7-8; clone size: many; D gene: TRBD1; J gene: TRBJ2-2; CDR3 protein: CASSLTGGGNTGELFF; CDR3 DNA: TGTGCCAGCAGCTTAACAGGGGGAGGGAACACCGGGGAGCTGTTTTTT
V gene: TRBV5-5; clone size: many; D gene: TRBD1; J gene: TRBJ1-1; CDR3 protein: CASSFRQGLLNTEAFF; CDR3 DNA: TGTGCCAGCAGCTTCCGACAGGGACTTTTGAACACTGAAGCTTTCTTT
V gene: TRBV7-6; clone size: many; D gene: .; J gene: TRBJ2-7; CDR3 protein: CASSHRTGREGEQYF; CDR3 DNA: TGTGCCAGCAGCCACCGGACAGGGAGGGAGGGCGAGCAGTACTTC
V gene: TRBV20-1; clone size: many; D gene: .; J gene: TRBJ1-2; CDR3 protein: CSARGAPPPRDNTF; CDR3 DNA: TGCAGTGCTAGAGGGGCCCCACCACCCCGGGACAACACCTTC
V gene: TRBV18; clone size: .; D gene: .; J gene: TRBJ1-1; CDR3 protein: CASSPNGEATEAFF; CDR3 DNA: TGTGCCAGCTCACCAAATGGGGAGGCCACTGAAGCTTTCTTT
V gene: TRBV3-1; clone size: many; D gene: .; J gene: TRBJ2-4; CDR3 protein: CASSLSTGGNLNIQYF; CDR3 DNA: TGTGCCAGCAGTCTGTCTACTGGCGGGAATCTAAACATTCAGTACTTC
V gene: TRBV27; clone size: .; D gene: TRBD2; J gene: TRBJ2-3; CDR3 protein: CASSNHRAGGPDTQYF; CDR3 DNA: TGTGCCAGCAGCAACCACCGGGCGGGAGGGCCAGATACGCAGTATTTT
V gene: TRBV28; clone size: many; D gene: .; J gene: TRBJ2-6; CDR3 protein: CASAGSAGANVLTF; CDR3 DNA: TGTGCCAGCGCCGGCTCAGCTGGGGCCAACGTCCTGACTTTC
V gene: TRBV2; clone size: few; D gene: .; J gene: TRBJ1-5; CDR3 protein: CASSEVGFGNQPQHF; CDR3 DNA: TGTGCCAGCAGTGAAGTTGGATTTGGCAATCAGCCCCAGCATTTT
V gene: TRBV7-2; clone size: few; D gene: .; J gene: TRBJ2-2; CDR3 protein: CASSVGQNTGELFF; CDR3 DNA: TGTGCCAGCAGCGTGGGACAGAACACCGGGGAGCTGTTTTTT